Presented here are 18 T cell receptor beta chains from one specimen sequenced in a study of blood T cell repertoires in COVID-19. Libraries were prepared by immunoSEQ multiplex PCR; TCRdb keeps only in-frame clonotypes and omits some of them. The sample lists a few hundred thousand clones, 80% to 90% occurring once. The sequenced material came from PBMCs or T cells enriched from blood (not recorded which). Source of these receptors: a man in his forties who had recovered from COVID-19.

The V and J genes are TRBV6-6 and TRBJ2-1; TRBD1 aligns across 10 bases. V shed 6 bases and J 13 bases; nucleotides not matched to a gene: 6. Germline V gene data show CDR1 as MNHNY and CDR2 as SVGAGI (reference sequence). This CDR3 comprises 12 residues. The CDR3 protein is CASRPGQGQQFF. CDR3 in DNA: TGTGCCAGCAGACCGGGACAGGGGCAACAGTTCTTC.

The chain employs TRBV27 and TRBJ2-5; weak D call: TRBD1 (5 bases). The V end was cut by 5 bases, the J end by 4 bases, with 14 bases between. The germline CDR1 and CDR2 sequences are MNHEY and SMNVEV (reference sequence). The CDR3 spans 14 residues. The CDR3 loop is CASSLTVQRETQYF. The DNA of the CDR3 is TGTGCCAGCAGTCTGACAGTGCAACGAGAGACCCAGTACTTC.

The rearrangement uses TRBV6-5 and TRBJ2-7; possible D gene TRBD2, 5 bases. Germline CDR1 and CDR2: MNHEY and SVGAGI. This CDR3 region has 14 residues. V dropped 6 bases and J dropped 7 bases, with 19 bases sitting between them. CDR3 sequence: CASSPLPDSPEQYF. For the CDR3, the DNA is TGTGCCAGCAGCCCCCTTCCGGACTCCCCAGAGCAGTACTTC.

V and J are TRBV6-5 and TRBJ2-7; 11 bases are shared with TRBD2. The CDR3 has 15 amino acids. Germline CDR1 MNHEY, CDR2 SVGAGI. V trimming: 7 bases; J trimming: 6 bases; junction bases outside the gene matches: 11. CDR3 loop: CASIVTSGSEGEQYF. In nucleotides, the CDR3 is TGTGCCAGCATTGTTACTAGCGGGAGTGAAGGCGAGCAGTACTTC.

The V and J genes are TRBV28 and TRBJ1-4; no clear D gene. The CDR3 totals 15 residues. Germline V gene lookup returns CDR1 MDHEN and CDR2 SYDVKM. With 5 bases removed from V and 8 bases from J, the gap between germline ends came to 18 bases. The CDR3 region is CASSQPPGGVEKLFF. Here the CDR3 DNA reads TGTGCCAGCAGTCAACCCCCGGGCGGGGTAGAAAAACTGTTTTTT.

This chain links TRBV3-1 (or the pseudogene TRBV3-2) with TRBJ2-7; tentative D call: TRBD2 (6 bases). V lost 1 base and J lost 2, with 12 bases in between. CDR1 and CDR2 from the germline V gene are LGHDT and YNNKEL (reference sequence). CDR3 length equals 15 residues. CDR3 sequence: CASSQGSSVAYEQYF. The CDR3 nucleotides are TGTGCCAGCAGCCAAGGGTCTAGCGTCGCCTACGAGCAGTACTTC.

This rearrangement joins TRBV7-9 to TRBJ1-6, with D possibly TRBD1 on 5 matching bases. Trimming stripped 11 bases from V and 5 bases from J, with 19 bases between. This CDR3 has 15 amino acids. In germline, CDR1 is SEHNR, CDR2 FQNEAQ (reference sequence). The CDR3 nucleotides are TGTGCCTCCGATTCGGCAGGACACAATAATTCACCCCTCCACTTT. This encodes CASDSAGHNNSPLHF.

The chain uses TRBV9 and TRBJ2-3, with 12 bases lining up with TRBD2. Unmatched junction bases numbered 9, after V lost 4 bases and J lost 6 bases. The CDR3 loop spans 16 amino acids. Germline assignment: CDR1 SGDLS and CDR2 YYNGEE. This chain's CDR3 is CASSFTSGGPGDTQYF. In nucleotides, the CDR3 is TGTGCCAGCAGCTTCACTAGCGGGGGGCCGGGTGATACGCAGTATTTT. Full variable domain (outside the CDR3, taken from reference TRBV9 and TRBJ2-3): DSGVTQTPKHLITATGQRVTLRCSPRSGDLSVYWYQQSLDQGLQFLIQYYNGEERAKGNILERFSAQQFPDLHSELNLSSLELGDSALYFCASSFTSGGPGDTQYFGPGTRLTVL.

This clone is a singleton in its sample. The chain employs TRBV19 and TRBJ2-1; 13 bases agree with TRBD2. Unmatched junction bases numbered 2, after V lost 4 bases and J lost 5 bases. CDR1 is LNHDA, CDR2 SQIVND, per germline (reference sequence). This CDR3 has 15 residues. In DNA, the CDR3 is TGTGCCAGTAGTAACGGACTAGCGGGGGACAATGAGCAGTTCTTC. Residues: CASSNGLAGDNEQFF.

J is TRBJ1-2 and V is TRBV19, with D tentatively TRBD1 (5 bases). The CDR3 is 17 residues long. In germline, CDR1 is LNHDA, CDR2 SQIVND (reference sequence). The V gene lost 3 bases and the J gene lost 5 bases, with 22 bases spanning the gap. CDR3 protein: CASSINWNSGSNYGYTF. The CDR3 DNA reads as TGTGCCAGTAGTATCAATTGGAATTCAGGGTCGAATTATGGCTACACCTTC.

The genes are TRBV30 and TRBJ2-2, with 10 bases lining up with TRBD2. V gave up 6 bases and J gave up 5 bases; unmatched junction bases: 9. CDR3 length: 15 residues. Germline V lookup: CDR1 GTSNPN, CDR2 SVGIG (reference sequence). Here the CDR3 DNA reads TGTGCCTGCGCCCTCCTAGCGGGAGAGACCGGGGAGCTGTTTTTT. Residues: CACALLAGETGELFF.

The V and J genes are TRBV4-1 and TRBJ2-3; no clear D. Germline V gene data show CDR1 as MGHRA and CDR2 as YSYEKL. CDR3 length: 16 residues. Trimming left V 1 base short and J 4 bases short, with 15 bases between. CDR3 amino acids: CASSQVNLVWADTQYF. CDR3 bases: TGCGCCAGCAGCCAAGTAAACCTAGTATGGGCAGATACGCAGTATTTT.

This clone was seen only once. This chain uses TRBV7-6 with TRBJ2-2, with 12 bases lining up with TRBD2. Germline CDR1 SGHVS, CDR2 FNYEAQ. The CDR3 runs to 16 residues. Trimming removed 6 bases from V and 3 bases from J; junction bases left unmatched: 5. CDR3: CASSPRTSGDTGELFF. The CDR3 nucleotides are TGTGCCAGCAGTCCTAGGACTAGCGGGGACACCGGGGAGCTGTTTTTT.

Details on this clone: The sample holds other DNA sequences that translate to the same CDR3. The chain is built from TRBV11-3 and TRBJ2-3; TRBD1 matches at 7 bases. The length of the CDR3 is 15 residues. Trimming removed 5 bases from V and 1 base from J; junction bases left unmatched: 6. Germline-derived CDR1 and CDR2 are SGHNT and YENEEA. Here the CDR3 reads CASSPDRARTDTQYF. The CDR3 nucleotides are TGTGCCAGCAGCCCCGACAGGGCCCGCACAGATACGCAGTATTTT.

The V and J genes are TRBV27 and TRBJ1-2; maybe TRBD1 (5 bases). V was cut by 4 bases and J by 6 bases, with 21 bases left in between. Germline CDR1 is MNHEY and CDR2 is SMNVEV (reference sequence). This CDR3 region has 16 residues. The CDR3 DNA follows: TGTGCCAGCAGTTCAGGACACCACCGGCCTACTCATGGCTACACCTTC. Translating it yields CASSSGHHRPTHGYTF.

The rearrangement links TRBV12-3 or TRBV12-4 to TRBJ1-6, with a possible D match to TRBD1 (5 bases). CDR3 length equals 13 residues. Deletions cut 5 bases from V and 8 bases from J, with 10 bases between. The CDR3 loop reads CASSVLRDSPLHF. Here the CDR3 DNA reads TGTGCCAGCAGTGTCCTCAGGGATTCACCCCTCCACTTT.

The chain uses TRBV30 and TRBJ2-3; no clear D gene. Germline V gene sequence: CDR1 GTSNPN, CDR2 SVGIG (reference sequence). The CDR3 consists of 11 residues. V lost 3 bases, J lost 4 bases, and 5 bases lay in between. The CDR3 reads CAWRQPDTQYF. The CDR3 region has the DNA TGTGCCTGGAGACAGCCAGATACGCAGTATTTT.

CDR3 nucleotides: TGTGCCACCAGTGACTCTCAGGGGGGTGTCTACAATGAGCAGTTCTTC. Translated, it gives CATSDSQGGVYNEQFF. The rearrangement joins TRBV24-1 to TRBJ2-1; perhaps TRBD1 as D (7 bases). The V gene lost 4 bases and the J gene lost 3 bases, with 15 bases spanning the gap. Looked up from germline, CDR1 is KGHDR and CDR2 is SFDVKD. This CDR3 region has 16 residues.